What follows describes a single T cell receptor (beta chain). Patients were ruled out by autoimmune disease history or systemic immunosuppression. Clones were sequenced by immunoSEQ multiplex PCR, and TCRdb holds only the in-frame ones, with some missing. Of 81,000 or so clones detected, about 89% appear once; the ten largest clones hold under 9.5%. This specimen comes from a study of OX40 agonist ivuxolimab in advanced cancers. Unmatched junction bases numbered 10, after V lost 2 bases and J lost 1 base. CDR3 length equals 17 residues. CDR1 is WNHNN and CDR2 is SYGVQD in the germline V gene (reference sequence).

This clonotype originated in an adult with an advanced solid tumor such as melanoma, head and neck, liver or kidney cancer. The sequenced sample was CD4+ or CD8+ T cells sorted from blood, obtained in a trial of the OX40 agonist ivuxolimab. The J gene is TRBJ1-1, the V gene TRBV10-1; TRBD1 aligns across 7 bases. In DNA form, the CDR3 reads TGCGCCAGCAGTGAGACCAGTCGACAGGGTGGGAACACTGAAGCTTTCTTT. Its protein is CASSETSRQGGNTEAFF.